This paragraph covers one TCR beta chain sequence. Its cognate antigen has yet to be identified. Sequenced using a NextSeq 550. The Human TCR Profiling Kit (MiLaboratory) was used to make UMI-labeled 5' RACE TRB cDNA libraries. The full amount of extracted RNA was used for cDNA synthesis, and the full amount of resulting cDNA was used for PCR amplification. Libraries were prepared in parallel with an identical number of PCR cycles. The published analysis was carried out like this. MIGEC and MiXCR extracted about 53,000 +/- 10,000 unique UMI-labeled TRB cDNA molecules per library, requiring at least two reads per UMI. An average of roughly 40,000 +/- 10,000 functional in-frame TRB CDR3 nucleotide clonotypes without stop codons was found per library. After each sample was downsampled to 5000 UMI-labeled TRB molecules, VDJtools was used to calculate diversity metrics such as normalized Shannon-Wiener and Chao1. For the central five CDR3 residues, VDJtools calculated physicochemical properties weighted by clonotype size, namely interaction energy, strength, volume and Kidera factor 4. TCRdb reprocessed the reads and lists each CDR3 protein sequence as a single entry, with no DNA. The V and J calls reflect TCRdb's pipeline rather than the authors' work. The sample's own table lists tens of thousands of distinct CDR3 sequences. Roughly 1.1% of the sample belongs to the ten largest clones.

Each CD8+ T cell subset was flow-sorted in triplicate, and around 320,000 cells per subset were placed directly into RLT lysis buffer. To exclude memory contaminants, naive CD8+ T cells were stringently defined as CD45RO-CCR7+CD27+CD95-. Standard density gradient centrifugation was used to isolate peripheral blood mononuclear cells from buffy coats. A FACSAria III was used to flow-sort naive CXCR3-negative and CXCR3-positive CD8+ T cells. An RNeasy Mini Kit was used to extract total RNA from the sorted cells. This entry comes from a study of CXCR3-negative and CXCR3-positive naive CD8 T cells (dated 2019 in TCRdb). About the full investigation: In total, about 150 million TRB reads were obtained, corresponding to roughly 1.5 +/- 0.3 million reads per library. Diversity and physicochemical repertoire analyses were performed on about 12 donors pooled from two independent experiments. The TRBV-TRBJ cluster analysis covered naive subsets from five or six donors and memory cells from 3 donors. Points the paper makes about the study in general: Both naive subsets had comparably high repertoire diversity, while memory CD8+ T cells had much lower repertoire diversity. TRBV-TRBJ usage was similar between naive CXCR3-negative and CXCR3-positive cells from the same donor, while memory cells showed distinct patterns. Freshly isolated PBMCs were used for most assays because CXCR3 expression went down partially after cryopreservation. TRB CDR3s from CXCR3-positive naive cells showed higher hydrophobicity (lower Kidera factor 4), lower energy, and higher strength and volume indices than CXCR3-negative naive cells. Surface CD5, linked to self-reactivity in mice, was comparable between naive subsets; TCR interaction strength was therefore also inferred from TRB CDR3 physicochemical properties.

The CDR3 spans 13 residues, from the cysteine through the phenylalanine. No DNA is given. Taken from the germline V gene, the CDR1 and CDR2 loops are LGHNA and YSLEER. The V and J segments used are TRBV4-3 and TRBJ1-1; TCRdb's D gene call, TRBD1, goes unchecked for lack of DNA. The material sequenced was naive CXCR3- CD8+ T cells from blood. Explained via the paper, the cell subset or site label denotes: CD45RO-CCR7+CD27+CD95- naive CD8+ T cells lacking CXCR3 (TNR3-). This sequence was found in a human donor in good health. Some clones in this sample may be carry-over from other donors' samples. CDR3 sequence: CASSPGRYTEAFF.